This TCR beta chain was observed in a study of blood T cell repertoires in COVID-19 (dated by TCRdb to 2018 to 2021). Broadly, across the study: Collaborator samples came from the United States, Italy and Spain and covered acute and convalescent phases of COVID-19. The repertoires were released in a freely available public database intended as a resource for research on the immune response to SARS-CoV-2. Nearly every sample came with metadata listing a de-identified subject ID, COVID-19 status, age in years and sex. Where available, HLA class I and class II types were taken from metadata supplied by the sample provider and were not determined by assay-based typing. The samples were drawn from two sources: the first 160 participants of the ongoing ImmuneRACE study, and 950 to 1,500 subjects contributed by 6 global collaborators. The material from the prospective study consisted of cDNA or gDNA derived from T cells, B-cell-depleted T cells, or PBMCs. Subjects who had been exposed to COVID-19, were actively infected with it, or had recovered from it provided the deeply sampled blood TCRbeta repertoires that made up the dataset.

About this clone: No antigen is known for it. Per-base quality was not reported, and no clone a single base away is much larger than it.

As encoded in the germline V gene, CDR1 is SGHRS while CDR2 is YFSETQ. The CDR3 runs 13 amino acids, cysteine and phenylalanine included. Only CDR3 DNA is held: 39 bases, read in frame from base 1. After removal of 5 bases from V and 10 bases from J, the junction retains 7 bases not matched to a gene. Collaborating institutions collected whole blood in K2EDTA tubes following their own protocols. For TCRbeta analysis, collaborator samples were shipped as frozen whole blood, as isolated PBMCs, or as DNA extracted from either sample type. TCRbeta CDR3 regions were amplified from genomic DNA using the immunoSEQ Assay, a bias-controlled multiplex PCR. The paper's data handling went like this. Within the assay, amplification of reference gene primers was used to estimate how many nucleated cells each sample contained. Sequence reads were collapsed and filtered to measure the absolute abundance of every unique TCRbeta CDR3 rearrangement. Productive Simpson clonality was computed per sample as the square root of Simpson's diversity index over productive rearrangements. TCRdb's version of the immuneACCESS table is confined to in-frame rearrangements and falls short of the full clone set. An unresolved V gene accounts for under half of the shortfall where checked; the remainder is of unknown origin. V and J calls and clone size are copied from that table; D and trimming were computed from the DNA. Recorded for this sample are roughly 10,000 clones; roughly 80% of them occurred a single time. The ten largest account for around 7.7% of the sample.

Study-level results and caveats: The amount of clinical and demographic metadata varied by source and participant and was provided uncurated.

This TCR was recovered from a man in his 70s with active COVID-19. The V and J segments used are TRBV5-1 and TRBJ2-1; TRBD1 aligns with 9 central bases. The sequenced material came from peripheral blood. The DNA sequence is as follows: TGCGCCAGCAGTCCGGGGGACAGGGAAGAGCAGTTCTTC. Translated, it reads CASSPGDREEQFF. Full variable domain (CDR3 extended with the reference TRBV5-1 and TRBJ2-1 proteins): KAGVTQTPRYLIKTRGQQVTLSCSPISGHRSVSWYQQTPGQGLQFLFEYFSETQRNKGNFPGRFSGRQFSNSRSEMNVSTLELGDSALYLCASSPGDREEQFFGPGTRLTVL.